This is a list of T cell receptor beta chains from one sample in a study of regulatory T cells in long-lasting Graves disease. TCRdb independently ran MiXCR on the multiplex PCR reads; one entry per CDR3 protein. The sample has around 420,000 distinct CDR3 sequences, about a sixth seen once. The sequences come from peripheral blood mononuclear cells (PBMCs), collected at new diagnosis, from a patient treated with antithyroid drugs. Receptors were obtained from a female donor with Graves disease. CDR3s include the opening cysteine and the closing phenylalanine or tryptophan. A D gene is named only where the DNA matches it firmly. Clone size is not always given. Where it is, it says once, few, many or a class for expanded clones.

V gene: TRBV18; CDR3 length: 14; D gene: .; J gene: TRBJ1-1; clone size: many; CDR3 protein: CASSPPGGRTEAFF; CDR3 DNA: TGTGCCAGCTCACCACCAGGGGGACGGACTGAAGCTTTCTTT
V gene: TRBV7-2; CDR3 length: 15; D gene: .; J gene: TRBJ1-5; clone size: many; CDR3 protein: CASSNGQSINQPQHF; CDR3 DNA: TGTGCCAGCAGCAACGGACAGTCCATTAATCAGCCCCAGCATTTT
V gene: TRBV6-2/TRBV6-3; CDR3 length: 16; D gene: .; J gene: TRBJ1-5; clone size: many; CDR3 protein: CASSYGGQRVLQPQHF; CDR3 DNA: TGTGCCAGCAGTTACGGGGGCCAGAGAGTGCTTCAGCCCCAGCATTTT
V gene: TRBV29-1; CDR3 length: 12; D gene: .; J gene: TRBJ2-5; clone size: few; CDR3 protein: CSVGQPIETQYF; CDR3 DNA: TGCAGCGTCGGACAGCCAATAGAGACCCAGTACTTC
V gene: TRBV6-4; CDR3 length: 15; D gene: .; J gene: TRBJ2-2; clone size: .; CDR3 protein: CASSEDASNTGELFF; CDR3 DNA: TGTGCCAGCAGTGAGGACGCCTCGAACACCGGGGAGCTGTTTTTT
V gene: TRBV5-5; CDR3 length: 14; D gene: .; J gene: TRBJ2-1; clone size: many; CDR3 protein: CASSASMWSDEQFF; CDR3 DNA: TGTGCCAGCAGCGCAAGTATGTGGTCAGATGAGCAGTTCTTC
V gene: TRBV6-1; CDR3 length: 13; D gene: .; J gene: TRBJ2-7; clone size: few; CDR3 protein: CAVQLAGFNEQYF; CDR3 DNA: TGTGCCGTCCAACTGGCAGGGTTCAACGAGCAGTACTTC
V gene: TRBV6-2/TRBV6-3; CDR3 length: 15; D gene: .; J gene: TRBJ2-5; clone size: many; CDR3 protein: CASSDKGRSQETQYF; CDR3 DNA: TGTGCCAGCAGTGATAAGGGACGATCCCAAGAGACCCAGTACTTC
V gene: TRBV3-1; CDR3 length: 17; D gene: .; J gene: TRBJ2-5; clone size: many; CDR3 protein: CASSQGTLRDSQETQYF; CDR3 DNA: TGTGCCAGCAGCCAAGGAACGTTGCGGGACAGCCAAGAGACCCAGTACTTC
V gene: TRBV2; CDR3 length: 14; D gene: .; J gene: TRBJ2-1; clone size: many; CDR3 protein: CATIWGSSYNEQFF; CDR3 DNA: TGTGCCACCATATGGGGGAGCTCCTACAATGAGCAGTTCTTC
V gene: TRBV2; CDR3 length: 18; D gene: .; J gene: TRBJ2-5; clone size: many; CDR3 protein: CASSEEGLDMTDQETQYF; CDR3 DNA: TGTGCCAGCAGTGAAGAGGGATTAGATATGACAGACCAAGAGACCCAGTACTTC
V gene: TRBV7-3; CDR3 length: 13; D gene: .; J gene: TRBJ2-5; clone size: many; CDR3 protein: CASSSGGLETQYF; CDR3 DNA: TGTGCCAGCAGCTCTGGGGGCCTGGAGACCCAGTACTTC
V gene: TRBV6-2/TRBV6-3; CDR3 length: 11; D gene: .; J gene: TRBJ2-1; clone size: many; CDR3 protein: CASSRAHEQFF; CDR3 DNA: TGTGCCAGCAGCCGGGCTCATGAGCAGTTCTTC
V gene: TRBV7-2; CDR3 length: 13; D gene: TRBD2; J gene: TRBJ2-1; clone size: many; CDR3 protein: CASSPRGDNEQFF; CDR3 DNA: TGTGCCAGCAGCCCTCGGGGGGACAATGAGCAGTTCTTC
V gene: TRBV11-2; CDR3 length: 15; D gene: TRBD2; J gene: TRBJ2-3; clone size: .; CDR3 protein: CASSSLAGELYTQYF; CDR3 DNA: TGTGCCAGCAGCAGCCTAGCGGGAGAGTTATATACGCAGTATTTT
V gene: TRBV5-1; CDR3 length: 16; D gene: .; J gene: TRBJ1-1; clone size: few; CDR3 protein: CASSPGTFSGNTEAFF; CDR3 DNA: TGCGCCAGCAGCCCCGGGACCTTCTCAGGGAACACTGAAGCTTTCTTT
V gene: TRBV27; CDR3 length: 15; D gene: .; J gene: TRBJ1-2; clone size: many; CDR3 protein: CASSLGTGINYGYTF; CDR3 DNA: TGTGCCAGCAGTTTAGGAACAGGGATTAACTATGGCTACACCTTC
V gene: TRBV7-9; CDR3 length: 15; D gene: .; J gene: TRBJ1-3; clone size: .; CDR3 protein: CASSLAEYSGNTIYF; CDR3 DNA: TGTGCCAGCAGCTTAGCTGAGTACTCTGGAAACACCATATATTTT
V gene: TRBV29-1; CDR3 length: 14; D gene: TRBD2; J gene: TRBJ2-1; clone size: many; CDR3 protein: CSVSLAVTYNEQFF; CDR3 DNA: TGCAGCGTTTCTCTAGCGGTGACCTACAATGAGCAGTTCTTC
V gene: TRBV3-1; CDR3 length: 14; D gene: TRBD1; J gene: TRBJ1-5; clone size: .; CDR3 protein: CASSPGQANQPQHF; CDR3 DNA: TGTGCCAGCAGTCCGGGACAGGCAAATCAGCCCCAGCATTTT
V gene: TRBV15; CDR3 length: 15; D gene: .; J gene: TRBJ2-2; clone size: .; CDR3 protein: CATSRDRASTGELFF; CDR3 DNA: TGTGCCACCAGCAGAGATAGGGCTAGCACCGGGGAGCTGTTTTTT
V gene: TRBV7-2; CDR3 length: 13; D gene: .; J gene: TRBJ2-1; clone size: few; CDR3 protein: CASSIHWGNEQFF; CDR3 DNA: TGTGCCAGCAGCATCCACTGGGGCAATGAGCAGTTCTTC
V gene: TRBV11-1; CDR3 length: 14; D gene: .; J gene: TRBJ2-4; clone size: many; CDR3 protein: CASRKRGAENIQYF; CDR3 DNA: TGTGCCAGCAGGAAGAGAGGGGCGGAAAACATTCAGTACTTC
V gene: TRBV7-8; CDR3 length: 16; D gene: .; J gene: TRBJ1-2; clone size: .; CDR3 protein: CASSPTGGLGDYGYTF; CDR3 DNA: TGTGCCAGCAGCCCGACCGGGGGATTGGGGGACTATGGCTACACCTTC
V gene: TRBV5-1; CDR3 length: 14; D gene: .; J gene: TRBJ2-2; clone size: few; CDR3 protein: CASSSSGGTRELFF; CDR3 DNA: TGCGCCAGCAGCTCCTCCGGCGGCACCCGGGAGCTGTTTTTT
V gene: TRBV4-1; CDR3 length: 15; D gene: .; J gene: TRBJ2-5; clone size: .; CDR3 protein: CASSHGLAVGETQYF; CDR3 DNA: TGCGCCAGCAGCCACGGACTGGCAGTCGGAGAGACCCAGTACTTC
V gene: TRBV4-1; CDR3 length: 14; D gene: TRBD2; J gene: TRBJ2-1; clone size: few; CDR3 protein: CASSQPLAGGQQFF; CDR3 DNA: TGCGCCAGCAGCCAACCTTTAGCGGGGGGTCAGCAGTTCTTC
V gene: TRBV5-1; CDR3 length: 16; D gene: .; J gene: TRBJ1-3; clone size: many; CDR3 protein: CASSLESQVGGNTIYF; CDR3 DNA: TGCGCCAGCAGCTTGGAGTCTCAAGTCGGTGGAAACACCATATATTTT
V gene: TRBV27; CDR3 length: 16; D gene: TRBD1; J gene: TRBJ1-2; clone size: .; CDR3 protein: CASSSGAGVRDRGYTF; CDR3 DNA: TGTGCCAGCAGTTCGGGCGCGGGCGTGCGGGACAGGGGCTACACCTTC
V gene: TRBV20-1; CDR3 length: 16; D gene: TRBD1; J gene: TRBJ1-1; clone size: .; CDR3 protein: CSASPPTPGGRTEAFF; CDR3 DNA: TGCAGTGCTAGTCCCCCAACCCCAGGGGGCAGGACTGAAGCTTTCTTT
V gene: TRBV29-1; CDR3 length: 14; D gene: .; J gene: TRBJ2-1; clone size: many; CDR3 protein: CSGGRRSSYNEQFF; CDR3 DNA: TGCAGCGGAGGTCGGCGGAGCTCCTACAATGAGCAGTTCTTC
V gene: TRBV19; CDR3 length: 17; D gene: TRBD1; J gene: TRBJ2-5; clone size: .; CDR3 protein: CASSIGGGTGMGETQYF; CDR3 DNA: TGTGCCAGTAGTATAGGAGGCGGGACAGGAATGGGAGAGACCCAGTACTTC
V gene: TRBV5-1; CDR3 length: 14; D gene: .; J gene: TRBJ2-5; clone size: many; CDR3 protein: CASSPQRVEETQYF; CDR3 DNA: TGCGCCAGCAGCCCGCAACGGGTGGAAGAGACCCAGTACTTC
V gene: TRBV6-5; CDR3 length: 14; D gene: TRBD2; J gene: TRBJ2-7; clone size: many; CDR3 protein: CASSYLPSGDEQYF; CDR3 DNA: TGTGCCAGCAGTTACCTCCCTAGCGGGGACGAGCAGTACTTC
V gene: TRBV29-1; CDR3 length: 12; D gene: .; J gene: TRBJ1-2; clone size: many; CDR3 protein: CSADLRGDGYTF; CDR3 DNA: TGCAGCGCCGACCTACGGGGGGATGGCTACACCTTC
V gene: TRBV28; CDR3 length: 14; D gene: .; J gene: TRBJ2-3; clone size: many; CDR3 protein: CASSNPPASDTQYF; CDR3 DNA: TGTGCCAGCAGTAATCCCCCAGCGTCAGATACGCAGTATTTT
V gene: TRBV3-1; CDR3 length: 17; D gene: TRBD2; J gene: TRBJ2-7; clone size: few; CDR3 protein: CASIGTGLAGGYNEQYF; CDR3 DNA: TGTGCCAGCATCGGGACTGGACTAGCGGGAGGATACAATGAGCAGTACTTC
V gene: TRBV6-1; CDR3 length: 16; D gene: TRBD1; J gene: TRBJ1-2; clone size: .; CDR3 protein: CASSEIGTGVGPGYTF; CDR3 DNA: TGTGCCAGCAGTGAAATAGGGACAGGGGTAGGACCTGGCTACACCTTC
V gene: TRBV6-2/TRBV6-3; CDR3 length: 16; D gene: .; J gene: TRBJ1-1; clone size: many; CDR3 protein: CASSYPLSRTNTEAFF; CDR3 DNA: TGTGCCAGCAGTTACCCTCTGAGTCGAACGAACACTGAAGCTTTCTTT
V gene: TRBV6-5; CDR3 length: 14; D gene: .; J gene: TRBJ1-1; clone size: many; CDR3 protein: CASSYNMWNTEAFF; CDR3 DNA: TGTGCCAGCAGTTACAACATGTGGAACACTGAAGCTTTCTTT
V gene: TRBV27; CDR3 length: 17; D gene: TRBD1; J gene: TRBJ1-2; clone size: many; CDR3 protein: CASSLNLQGILNYGYTF; CDR3 DNA: TGTGCCAGCAGTTTAAATCTACAGGGGATCTTAAACTATGGCTACACCTTC
V gene: TRBV7-2; CDR3 length: 17; D gene: .; J gene: TRBJ1-3; clone size: many; CDR3 protein: CASSLSATQGLGNTIYF; CDR3 DNA: TGTGCCAGCAGCTTAAGTGCAACACAGGGCCTTGGAAACACCATATATTTT
V gene: TRBV10-3; CDR3 length: 15; D gene: .; J gene: TRBJ2-5; clone size: many; CDR3 protein: CAISDRGQLQETQYF; CDR3 DNA: TGTGCCATCAGTGACCGCGGACAGCTCCAAGAGACCCAGTACTTC
V gene: TRBV19; CDR3 length: 19; D gene: TRBD2; J gene: TRBJ2-1; clone size: many; CDR3 protein: CASSIESGRALGSYNEQFF; CDR3 DNA: TGCGCCAGTAGTATAGAAAGCGGGAGGGCCCTGGGGTCCTACAATGAGCAGTTCTTC
V gene: TRBV12-3/TRBV12-4; CDR3 length: 16; D gene: .; J gene: TRBJ1-1; clone size: many; CDR3 protein: CATSGAGWSPNTEAFF; CDR3 DNA: TGTGCCACCTCAGGGGCAGGGTGGTCCCCGAACACTGAAGCTTTCTTT
V gene: TRBV11-2; CDR3 length: 13; D gene: .; J gene: TRBJ2-1; clone size: many; CDR3 protein: CASSLGPYNEQFF; CDR3 DNA: TGTGCCAGCAGTTTAGGGCCTTACAATGAGCAGTTCTTC
V gene: TRBV4-2; CDR3 length: 12; D gene: .; J gene: TRBJ2-7; clone size: .; CDR3 protein: CASSQDRREQYF; CDR3 DNA: TGTGCCAGCAGCCAAGATAGGAGGGAGCAGTACTTC
V gene: TRBV25-1; CDR3 length: 13; D gene: .; J gene: TRBJ1-2; clone size: .; CDR3 protein: CASSERQNYGYTF; CDR3 DNA: TGTGCCAGCAGTGAACGACAGAACTATGGCTACACCTTC
V gene: TRBV2; CDR3 length: 12; D gene: .; J gene: TRBJ1-5; clone size: many; CDR3 protein: CASSENTQPQHF; CDR3 DNA: TGTGCCAGCAGTGAAAACACTCAGCCCCAGCATTTT
V gene: TRBV7-8; CDR3 length: 13; D gene: .; J gene: TRBJ1-1; clone size: .; CDR3 protein: CAGSLLPSTEAFF; CDR3 DNA: TGTGCCGGCAGCTTACTCCCGTCCACTGAAGCTTTCTTT